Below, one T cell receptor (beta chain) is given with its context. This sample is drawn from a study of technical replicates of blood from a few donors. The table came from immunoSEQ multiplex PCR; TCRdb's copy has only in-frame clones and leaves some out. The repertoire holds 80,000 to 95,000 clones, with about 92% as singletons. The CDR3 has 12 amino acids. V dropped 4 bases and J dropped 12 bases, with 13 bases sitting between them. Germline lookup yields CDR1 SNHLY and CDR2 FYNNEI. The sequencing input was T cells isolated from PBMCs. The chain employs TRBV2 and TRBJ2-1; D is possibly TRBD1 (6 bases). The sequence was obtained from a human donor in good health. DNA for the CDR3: TGTGCCAGCAGTGCCACAGGGAACGGGCAGTTCTTC. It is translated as CASSATGNGQFF.